The present T cell receptor (beta chain) was sequenced within a study of blood T cells in healthy people across ages. The overall study: Using template switching, researchers captured about one barcoded beta molecule for each two T cells. Findings and limits, study-wide: Diversity of TCR beta per million T cells declined in a roughly linear way with age.

Next came a second PCR, run for about 7 to 12 cycles, which used a sample-barcoded 5' primer along with a J-beta primer mix. There were at least 2.5 million CDR3-containing paired-end reads obtained from each sample. TCRdb analysed the 5' RACE reads with MiXCR anew, one entry per CDR3 protein. The sample lists about 650,000 distinct CDR3 sequences, approximately 52% occurring once. The CDR3 sequence is 15 residues long. This clonotype has only one observation. The antigen is not known. The sample was blood. This chain joins TRBV21-1 and TRBJ2-3; the table gives TRBD2 as D, unverified against the DNA. TRBV21-1 is a known pseudogene. The receptor was isolated from an elderly woman in good health. DNA for the CDR3: TGTGCCAGCACTGAACTAGCGGCCCCCACAGATACGCAGTATTTT. Its translation: CASTELAAPTDTQYF.